A selection of T cell receptor beta chains follows, all from one sample in a study of read filtering for tumor transcriptome and immune sequencing. Each CDR3 protein is one row after TCRdb ran MiXCR on the reads. The table shows approximately 150,000 distinct CDR3 sequences, with around 13% occurring only once. Sequencing was performed on a population of CD138-negative cells sorted from bone marrow. The receptors originated from a donor over 35 with multiple myeloma. The CDR3 runs from the conserved cysteine through the conserved F or W. Each record gives: V gene, D gene, clone size, J gene, CDR3 DNA, CDR3 protein. D genes are given only for firm matches. Expanded clones are given a class, and other clones once, few, many or no size at all.

V gene: TRBV19
D gene: -
clone size: -
J gene: TRBJ2-5
CDR3 DNA: TGTGCCAGTAGTTCTAGGGAAGGGGCTGGGGAGACCCAGTACTTC
CDR3 protein: CASSSREGAGETQYF

V gene: TRBV29-1
D gene: -
clone size: many
J gene: TRBJ2-7
CDR3 DNA: TGCAGCGTTCTCAAGGGTCCCTACGAGCAGTACTTC
CDR3 protein: CSVLKGPYEQYF

V gene: TRBV19
D gene: -
clone size: few
J gene: TRBJ2-2
CDR3 DNA: TGTGCCAGTATGGGTGGGGGGACCGGGGAGCTGTTTTTT
CDR3 protein: CASMGGGTGELFF

V gene: TRBV12-3/TRBV12-4
D gene: -
clone size: many
J gene: TRBJ2-7
CDR3 DNA: TGTGCCAGCAGTCCAGACAGGATGCACGAGCAGTACTTC
CDR3 protein: CASSPDRMHEQYF

V gene: TRBV12-3/TRBV12-4
D gene: TRBD1
clone size: few
J gene: TRBJ1-2
CDR3 DNA: TGTGCCAGCAGATCGACAGGGGGTAACTATGGCTACACCTTC
CDR3 protein: CASRSTGGNYGYTF

V gene: TRBV20-1
D gene: -
clone size: many
J gene: TRBJ2-3
CDR3 DNA: TGCAGTGCTAGAGAAGCGGGTGGCCTGGATACGCAGTATTTT
CDR3 protein: CSAREAGGLDTQYF

V gene: TRBV5-5
D gene: -
clone size: few
J gene: TRBJ2-3
CDR3 DNA: TGTGCCAGCAGCTTCGGATCGAGGCAAGGTACGCAGTATTTT
CDR3 protein: CASSFGSRQGTQYF

V gene: TRBV7-9
D gene: -
clone size: few
J gene: TRBJ2-1
CDR3 DNA: TGTGCCAGCAGTGGTAGAGGCGGGGAGCAGGATGAGCAGTTCTTC
CDR3 protein: CASSGRGGEQDEQFF

V gene: TRBV3-1
D gene: -
clone size: many
J gene: TRBJ2-7
CDR3 DNA: TGTGCCAGCAGCCCCCTGGTGGGCTACGAGCAGTACTTC
CDR3 protein: CASSPLVGYEQYF

V gene: TRBV19
D gene: TRBD2
clone size: many
J gene: TRBJ2-1
CDR3 DNA: TGTGCCAGTAGTATATCGGGCGGGAGGGCCCTTAGTGAGCAGTTCTTC
CDR3 protein: CASSISGGRALSEQFF

V gene: TRBV18
D gene: -
clone size: many
J gene: TRBJ2-3
CDR3 DNA: TGTGCCAGCTCACCACCTTCTCTCACAGATACGCAGTATTTT
CDR3 protein: CASSPPSLTDTQYF

V gene: TRBV7-2
D gene: -
clone size: many
J gene: TRBJ2-5
CDR3 DNA: TGTGCCAGCAGCTTGCACAGGGCTCTGTACTTC
CDR3 protein: CASSLHRALYF

V gene: TRBV7-9
D gene: -
clone size: many
J gene: TRBJ1-1
CDR3 DNA: TGTGCCAGCAGCTTAGGGAGTGAAGCTTTCTTT
CDR3 protein: CASSLGSEAFF

V gene: TRBV29-1
D gene: TRBD1
clone size: many
J gene: TRBJ2-3
CDR3 DNA: TGCAGCGTACAGACAGGGGGGAGGGCAGATACGCAGTATTTT
CDR3 protein: CSVQTGGRADTQYF

V gene: TRBV12-3/TRBV12-4
D gene: TRBD1
clone size: many
J gene: TRBJ2-1
CDR3 DNA: TGTGCCAGCAGTTTAGATGGGACAGGATGGGGATACAATGAGCAGTTCTTC
CDR3 protein: CASSLDGTGWGYNEQFF

V gene: TRBV19
D gene: -
clone size: -
J gene: TRBJ1-5
CDR3 DNA: TGTGCCAGGGAGGAGGGTACAAATCAGCCCCAGCATTTT
CDR3 protein: CAREEGTNQPQHF

V gene: TRBV7-8
D gene: -
clone size: many
J gene: TRBJ2-3
CDR3 DNA: TGTGCCAGCAGCTTAGCAGCGGGTACCACAGATACGCAGTATTTT
CDR3 protein: CASSLAAGTTDTQYF

V gene: TRBV11-2
D gene: TRBD2
clone size: many
J gene: TRBJ2-7
CDR3 DNA: TGTGCCAGCAGCCTCGGGACTAAGAGCCAGCAGTACTTC
CDR3 protein: CASSLGTKSQQYF

V gene: TRBV29-1
D gene: TRBD2
clone size: many
J gene: TRBJ2-1
CDR3 DNA: TGCAGCGTTGAAGGACTAGCGGGATTGACTTACAATGAGCAGTTCTTC
CDR3 protein: CSVEGLAGLTYNEQFF

V gene: TRBV6-1
D gene: -
clone size: many
J gene: TRBJ2-1
CDR3 DNA: TGTGCCAGCAGTTCATTGAGGCGGCCGGGGGTCTCCTACAATGAGCAGTTCTTC
CDR3 protein: CASSSLRRPGVSYNEQFF

V gene: TRBV4-1
D gene: -
clone size: many
J gene: TRBJ1-5
CDR3 DNA: TGCGCCAGCAGCCGTTCGAGCAATCAGCCCCAGCATTTT
CDR3 protein: CASSRSSNQPQHF

V gene: TRBV30
D gene: -
clone size: many
J gene: TRBJ1-6
CDR3 DNA: TGTGCCTGGAGTGTACTCGACGGAGATAATTCACCCCTCCACTTT
CDR3 protein: CAWSVLDGDNSPLHF

V gene: TRBV20-1
D gene: TRBD2
clone size: -
J gene: TRBJ2-3
CDR3 DNA: TGCAGTGCCCCACGCAGCGGGGGGGCACAACATACGCAGTATTTT
CDR3 protein: CSAPRSGGAQHTQYF

V gene: TRBV24-1
D gene: TRBD1
clone size: -
J gene: TRBJ2-1
CDR3 DNA: TGTGCCACCAGTAGGCGCTCCGGGACAGGGATGGTCGGTGAGCAGTTCTTC
CDR3 protein: CATSRRSGTGMVGEQFF

V gene: TRBV29-1
D gene: -
clone size: many
J gene: TRBJ1-2
CDR3 DNA: TGCAGCGTTGAAGGGGTCAGGACAAGCTATGGCTACACCTTC
CDR3 protein: CSVEGVRTSYGYTF

V gene: TRBV20-1
D gene: -
clone size: many
J gene: TRBJ2-7
CDR3 DNA: TGCAGTGCTAGTAGGGGCAGAACCTACGAGCAGTACTTC
CDR3 protein: CSASRGRTYEQYF

V gene: TRBV7-6
D gene: -
clone size: -
J gene: TRBJ2-1
CDR3 DNA: TGTGCCAGCAGCTTAGCGGTTGCAGGGTTGAATGAGCAGTTCTTC
CDR3 protein: CASSLAVAGLNEQFF

V gene: TRBV7-3
D gene: -
clone size: many
J gene: TRBJ1-1
CDR3 DNA: TGTGCCAGCAGCTTAGGGGGACCCACCTCGAACACTGAAGCTTTCTTT
CDR3 protein: CASSLGGPTSNTEAFF

V gene: TRBV20-1
D gene: -
clone size: many
J gene: TRBJ2-7
CDR3 DNA: TGCAGTGCTAGAGTTCCAGGACAGTCCTCCGAGCAGTACTTC
CDR3 protein: CSARVPGQSSEQYF

V gene: TRBV20-1
D gene: -
clone size: -
J gene: TRBJ1-5
CDR3 DNA: TGCAGTGCTAGAGTCAACATGCCCAATCAGCCCCAGCATTTT
CDR3 protein: CSARVNMPNQPQHF

V gene: TRBV10-3
D gene: -
clone size: many
J gene: TRBJ1-4
CDR3 DNA: TGTGCCTCCTCCGAGGGAGGTAGAGAAAAACTGTTTTTT
CDR3 protein: CASSEGGREKLFF

V gene: TRBV29-1
D gene: -
clone size: many
J gene: TRBJ2-1
CDR3 DNA: TGCAGCGTTGTTCCAGGGCTCTACAATGAGCAGTTCTTC
CDR3 protein: CSVVPGLYNEQFF

V gene: TRBV6-5
D gene: TRBD1
clone size: many
J gene: TRBJ2-7
CDR3 DNA: TGTGCCAGCAGTTACTCATTGGGACAGATCTACGAGCAGTACTTC
CDR3 protein: CASSYSLGQIYEQYF

V gene: TRBV2
D gene: TRBD1
clone size: many
J gene: TRBJ1-5
CDR3 DNA: TGTGCCAGCAGCCGGGACAGGGGTAGCAATCAGCCCCAGCATTTT
CDR3 protein: CASSRDRGSNQPQHF

V gene: TRBV5-4
D gene: TRBD1
clone size: many
J gene: TRBJ2-5
CDR3 DNA: TGTGCCAGCAGCTTACCGGGACAGGGGAAACAAGAGACCCAGTACTTC
CDR3 protein: CASSLPGQGKQETQYF